The 3 T cell receptor beta chains below all came from one sample that was sequenced in a study of long-term antiretroviral therapy in people with HIV. This was the immunoSEQ v3.0 assay at survey level. The assay was immunoSEQ multiplex PCR, and TCRdb's table has in-frame clones only and misses some. The table includes 25,000 to 30,000 clones, roughly 84% detected once. The input for sequencing was unsorted PBMCs, taken 2.7 to 2.8 years after starting antiretroviral therapy. These receptors originate from a young man with HIV.

In regard to this clone: Sequence at one end of the junction differs from germline and may be a read error. This sequence joins TRBV29-1 and TRBJ1-1; 8 bases are shared with TRBD1. Germline lookup yields CDR1 SQVTM and CDR2 ANQGSEA. There are 17 residues in the CDR3. DNA for the CDR3: TGCAGCGTTGAGCCCCAGGGGGCGTCCGGAGTGTCCACTGAAGCTCTCTTT. Encoded protein: CSVEPQGASGVSTEALF.

V is TRBV14 and J is TRBJ2-1; D not resolved. V lost 1 base and J 8 bases, leaving 15 bases between the germline ends. Per germline, CDR1 SGHDN and CDR2 FVKESK. This CDR3 comprises 15 residues. The CDR3: CASSQGFGDWDEQFF. CDR3 coding DNA: TGTGCCAGCAGCCAAGGCTTTGGGGATTGGGATGAGCAGTTCTTC.

The V call is TRBV7-9, the J call TRBJ2-3; 7 positions match TRBD2. The germline V gene has CDR1 SEHNR and CDR2 FQNEAQ (reference sequence). The CDR3 runs 15 residues. V lost 5 bases, J lost 4 bases, and 9 bases stayed unmatched. The CDR3 loop reads CASSPGLADSDTQYF. CDR3 sequence (DNA): TGTGCCAGCAGCCCCGGGCTAGCGGACTCAGATACGCAGTATTTT. Complete variable domain (other parts from reference TRBV7-9 and TRBJ2-3): DTGVSQNPRHKITKRGQNVTFRCDPISEHNRLYWYRQTLGQGPEFLTYFQNEAQLEKSRLLSDRFSAERPKGSFSTLEIQRTEQGDSAMYLCASSPGLADSDTQYFGPGTRLTVL.